These 27 T cell receptor beta chains were sequenced from one sample in a study of T cell responses to AZD1222 COVID-19 vaccine. The assay was immunoSEQ multiplex PCR, and TCRdb's table has in-frame clones only and misses some. Among more than 95,000 clones, 86% were seen once, and the ten largest hold around 3.3%. The input for sequencing was peripheral blood, taken 28 days after the second dose of the MenACWY control vaccine. The receptor source for this set is an adult who received the MenACWY meningococcal vaccine as a control.

J is TRBJ1-3 and V is TRBV5-6; no firm D call. Between the trimmed V and J ends, which lost 2 bases and 7 bases, there was a span of 10 bases. Germline lookup yields CDR1 SGHDT and CDR2 YYEEEE. This CDR3 has 13 residues. CDR3 sequence reads: CASSFGFGNTIYF. The CDR3 DNA reads as TGTGCCAGCAGCTTTGGGTTTGGGAACACCATATATTTT.

This chain joins TRBV4-1 and TRBJ1-5; 9 nucleotides line up with TRBD1. The CDR3 length is 14 residues. Losses at the gene ends were 4 bases for V and 4 bases for J; bases not matched to a gene: 2. Germline V CDR1 and CDR2: MGHRA, YSYEKL. DNA of the CDR3: TGCGCCAGCAGCCTCGGGACAGGGAATCAGCCCCAGCATTTT. It yields the protein CASSLGTGNQPQHF.

V usage is TRBV18 and J usage is TRBJ1-2; D uncertain. V lost 3 bases and J 2 bases, leaving 7 bases between the germline ends. Germline V gene data show CDR1 as KGHSH and CDR2 as LQKENI. The CDR3 totals 13 residues. The CDR3 sequence: CASSPEQNYGYTF. Written as DNA, the CDR3 is TGTGCCAGCTCACCGGAACAGAACTATGGCTACACCTTC.

This clone was detected only a few times. The chain joins TRBV19 to TRBJ1-2; TRBD1 is a possible D gene (6 bases). Deletions cut 6 bases from V and 0 bases from J, with 14 bases between. Germline CDR1 LNHDA, CDR2 SQIVND (reference sequence). This CDR3 comprises 15 residues. CDR3 nucleotides: TGTGCCAGTAGGCCTGACAGGCGAGCTAACTATGGCTACACCTTC. Protein sequence: CASRPDRRANYGYTF.

The chain recombines TRBV7-8 with TRBJ1-5; TRBD1 agrees at 9 bases. With V trimmed by 5 bases and J by 4 bases, 6 bases remained unmatched. CDR1 is SGHVS and CDR2 is FQNEAQ in the germline V gene. The CDR3 runs to 15 residues. The CDR3 coding sequence is TGTGCCAGCAGCGATTACAGGGGGCGAAATCAGCCCCAGCATTTT. Protein sequence: CASSDYRGRNQPQHF.

The chain carries TRBV5-1 and TRBJ1-3, with D unresolved. Germline CDR1 reads SGHRS; CDR2 reads YFSETQ. V lost 0 bases, J lost 1 base, and 11 bases lay in between. This CDR3 is built from 16 residues. The CDR3 loop is CASSLAGFSSGNTIYF. The CDR3 bases are TGCGCCAGCAGCTTGGCTGGGTTCTCTTCTGGAAACACCATATATTTT.

The V gene is TRBV7-2, the J gene TRBJ2-3, with 14 positions matching TRBD2. The CDR3 sequence is 18 residues long. The germline CDR1 and CDR2 sequences are SGHTA and FQGNSA. J was trimmed by 0 bases and V by 5 bases; bases with no gene match: 7. CDR3 in amino acids: CASSLGTSGGRSTDTQYF. The CDR3 coding sequence is TGTGCCAGCAGCCTTGGGACTAGCGGGGGCCGAAGCACAGATACGCAGTATTTT.

The gene calls are TRBV18 and TRBJ2-2; D is perhaps TRBD1 (5 bases). Trimming took 2 bases from V and 5 from J, leaving 12 bases between them. This CDR3 has 15 amino acids. Germline CDR1 KGHSH, CDR2 LQKENI. The CDR3 spells CASSPGQSATGELFF. As DNA, the CDR3 is TGTGCCAGCTCACCAGGACAATCGGCGACCGGGGAGCTGTTTTTT. Full variable domain (missing parts from reference TRBV18 and TRBJ2-2): NAGVMQNPRHLVRRRGQEARLRCSPMKGHSHVYWYRQLPEEGLKFMVYLQKENIIDESGMPKERFSAEFPKEGPSILRIQQVVRGDSAAYFCASSPGQSATGELFFGEGSRLTVL.

This clone was recorded once. The rearrangement joins TRBV11-2 to TRBJ1-2; D may be TRBD1 (5 bases). This CDR3 comprises 14 residues. V dropped 4 bases and J dropped 7 bases, with 16 bases sitting between them. Looked up from germline, CDR1 is SGHAT and CDR2 is FQNNGV. CDR3 sequence reads: CASSSNKGWGGYTF. The CDR3, as DNA: TGTGCCAGCAGCTCGAATAAGGGGTGGGGTGGCTACACCTTC.

This chain connects TRBV5-4 to TRBJ2-5; 10 bases are shared with TRBD2. There are 16 residues in the CDR3. Trimming took 3 bases from V and 5 from J; bases not matched to a gene: 10. CDR1 and CDR2 from the germline V gene are SGHNT and YYREEE (reference sequence). CDR3 bases: TGTGCCAGCAGCTATATTAGCGGGGGGCCCGGGGAGACCCAGTACTTC. Translating it yields CASSYISGGPGETQYF.

The genes are TRBV5-4 and TRBJ1-1; D perhaps matches TRBD1 (6 bases). Germline CDR1 SGHNT, CDR2 YYREEE (reference sequence). V lost 4 bases, J lost 6 bases, and 16 bases lay in between. This CDR3 comprises 14 residues. The CDR3 loop is CASSARTGTAEAFF. DNA for the CDR3: TGTGCCAGCAGCGCACGCACAGGGACGGCTGAAGCTTTCTTT.

The chain employs TRBV2 and TRBJ2-1; no clear D. The CDR3 contains 14 residues. The V end lost 3 bases, the J end lost 3 bases, and 9 bases lay between the germline ends. Germline values: CDR1 SNHLY, CDR2 FYNNEI. The CDR3 nucleotides are TGTGCCAGCAGTGAGCGGACCAACTACAATGAGCAGTTCTTC. Its protein product is CASSERTNYNEQFF.

V and J are TRBV7-2 and TRBJ1-6; D unresolved. This CDR3 has 13 amino acids. Trimming took off 0 bases at V and 13 bases at J, with 10 bases between the two ends. Germline CDR1 reads SGHTA; CDR2 reads FQGNSA. CDR3 DNA: TGTGCCAGCAGCTTAGCGAGAAAAGGTCCCCTCCACTTT. As protein: CASSLARKGPLHF.

CDR3 amino acids: CASSLTGSGYTF. Here the CDR3 DNA reads TGTGCCAGCAGCTTGACTGGAAGTGGCTACACCTTC. The chain employs TRBV5-4 and TRBJ1-2; no clear D. CDR1 is SGHNT, CDR2 YYREEE, per germline (reference sequence). This CDR3 contains 12 residues. Trimming removed 1 base from V and 7 bases from J, with 8 bases in between.

This chain joins TRBV19 and TRBJ2-7; 8 bases are shared with TRBD1. The V segment lost 5 bases and the J segment 0 bases; nucleotides outside the gene matches: 9. Looked up from germline, CDR1 is LNHDA and CDR2 is SQIVND (reference sequence). This CDR3 comprises 16 residues. The CDR3 nucleotides are TGTGCCAGTAGTGCCCGGTGGGGACAGGCCTCCTACGAGCAGTACTTC. Translating gives CASSARWGQASYEQYF.

The chain joins TRBV5-1 to TRBJ2-5; the match to TRBD2 covers 8 bases. The CDR3 is 13 amino acids. With V trimmed by 4 bases and J by 3 bases, 2 bases remained unmatched. Germline V CDR1 and CDR2: SGHRS, YFSETQ. CDR3 sequence (DNA): TGCGCCAGCAGCCGTAGCGGGGAAGAGACCCAGTACTTC. Amino acids: CASSRSGEETQYF.

The chain employs TRBV20-1 and TRBJ2-4; 8 nucleotides align to TRBD1. Germline CDR1 reads DFQATT; CDR2 reads SNEGSKA (reference sequence). This CDR3 region has 11 residues. V dropped 3 bases and J dropped 14; count of bases not matched to a gene: 6. The CDR3: CSASGDRGKYF. CDR3 sequence (DNA): TGCAGTGCTAGTGGCGACAGGGGAAAGTACTTC.

This chain joins TRBV3-1 (or the pseudogene TRBV3-2) and TRBJ2-3; D is perhaps TRBD2 (6 bases). Deletions cut 2 bases from V and 6 bases from J, with 12 bases between. The CDR3 sequence is 14 residues long. Germline CDR1 LGHDT, CDR2 YNNKEL (reference sequence). CDR3 loop: CASSQTLAVDTQYF. CDR3 coding DNA: TGTGCCAGCAGCCAAACACTAGCAGTGGATACGCAGTATTTT.

This chain connects TRBV2 to TRBJ2-1; no clear D gene. The CDR3 is 13 residues long. V lost 10 bases to trimming and J lost 0 bases, with 10 bases between them. The V gene's germline CDR1 is SNHLY and CDR2 FYNNEI. The CDR3 sequence: CAIYKSSYNEQFF. CDR3 sequence (DNA): TGTGCCATTTATAAAAGCTCCTACAATGAGCAGTTCTTC.

This chain joins TRBV2 and TRBJ2-2; the D is unclear. Trimming pared 5 bases from V and 2 bases from J, leaving 6 bases between. This CDR3 has 13 residues. Germline V lookup: CDR1 SNHLY, CDR2 FYNNEI. The CDR3 bases are TGTGCCAGCAGTCCATCTAACACCGGGGAGCTGTTTTTT. As protein: CASSPSNTGELFF.

The V and J genes are TRBV2 and TRBJ1-2, with D possibly TRBD1 on 6 matching bases. From germline, CDR1 is SNHLY and CDR2 FYNNEI. Trimming took 5 bases from V and 4 from J, leaving 17 bases between them. The CDR3 is 15 amino acids. The CDR3 nucleotides read TGTGCCAGCAGTAGGGGGAGCCTCGGAGTCTATGGCTACACCTTC. Amino acids: CASSRGSLGVYGYTF.

The gene calls are TRBV5-5 and TRBJ2-2, with a possible D match to TRBD2 (7 bases). The CDR3 contains 16 residues. The V gene lost 4 bases and the J gene lost 6 bases, with 19 bases spanning the gap. Per germline, CDR1 SGHKS and CDR2 YYEKEE (reference sequence). The CDR3 nucleotides are TGTGCCAGCAGCCCCGAAGGGGGGGCGGTCGCCGGGGAGCTGTTTTTT. It specifies CASSPEGGAVAGELFF.

This clone was seen a single time. V and J are TRBV11-2 and TRBJ2-5; D is unresolved. The CDR3 is made up of 14 amino acids. V dropped 5 bases and J dropped 4 bases, with 14 bases sitting between them. Per germline, CDR1 SGHAT and CDR2 FQNNGV. The CDR3 DNA reads as TGTGCCAGCAGCCGCCTGGGCGTCCGAGAGACCCAGTACTTC. This translates into CASSRLGVRETQYF.

This clone has ten or more counts. The chain uses TRBV28 and TRBJ2-4; D might be TRBD1 (5 bases). CDR1 is MDHEN, CDR2 SYDVKM, per germline. This CDR3 comprises 13 residues. Trimming cost V 5 bases and J 8 bases, with 13 bases left between them. The CDR3 loop is CASSTGSNDIQYF. The CDR3 coding sequence is TGTGCCAGCAGTACAGGTTCCAATGACATTCAGTACTTC.

In its sample, this clone was seen once. J is TRBJ2-7 and V is TRBV20-1; TRBD2 matches at 7 bases. V lost 3 bases and J lost 2; bases outside the gene matches: 7. CDR1 and CDR2 (germline): DFQATT, SNEGSKA (reference sequence). The CDR3 spans 14 residues. CDR3 in amino acids: CSASSGGGPYEQYF. The DNA of the CDR3 is TGCAGTGCTAGTTCCGGCGGGGGTCCCTACGAGCAGTACTTC.

This sequence joins TRBV10-1 and TRBJ2-5; 7 positions match TRBD2. The length of the CDR3 is 16 residues. Trimming removed 0 bases from V and 2 bases from J; junction bases left unmatched: 6. From germline, CDR1 is WNHNN and CDR2 SYGVQD (reference sequence). DNA for the CDR3: TGCGCCAGCAGTGAGTCGGGGGGGGTAGGACAAGAGACCCAGTACTTC. Translated, it gives CASSESGGVGQETQYF.

The rearrangement uses TRBV7-2 and TRBJ2-7; D ambiguous. The CDR3 consists of 14 residues. Between the trimmed V and J ends, which lost 2 bases and 6 bases, there was a span of 14 bases. CDR1 and CDR2 from the germline V gene are SGHTA and FQGNSA. The CDR3 loop reads CASSLYNSLPEQYF. Written as DNA, the CDR3 is TGTGCCAGCAGCTTATACAACAGTTTACCCGAGCAGTACTTC.